Described below is a single T cell receptor beta chain sequence and its context. This may arise from a read error, as a much more abundant clone is one base away. TCRdb reprocessed the PCR reads using MiXCR. Among about 35,000 clones listed, around 17% were seen once. This CDR3 is built from 11 residues. The germline V gene encodes CDR1 SGHDT and CDR2 YYEEEE. This entry belongs to a study of metastatic and nonmetastatic thyroid tumors. All patients reached thyroid surgery having received no treatment beforehand. This clonotype was sampled from a male donor with papillary thyroid cancer or a benign thyroid nodule (not recorded which). Some clones in this sample may be carry-over from other donors' samples. This chain uses TRBV5-6 with TRBJ1-1; D uncertain. Input material: blood. CDR3 region: CASNSRTEALF. Here the CDR3 DNA reads TGTGCCAGCAACTCGAGGACCGAAGCTTTATTT.